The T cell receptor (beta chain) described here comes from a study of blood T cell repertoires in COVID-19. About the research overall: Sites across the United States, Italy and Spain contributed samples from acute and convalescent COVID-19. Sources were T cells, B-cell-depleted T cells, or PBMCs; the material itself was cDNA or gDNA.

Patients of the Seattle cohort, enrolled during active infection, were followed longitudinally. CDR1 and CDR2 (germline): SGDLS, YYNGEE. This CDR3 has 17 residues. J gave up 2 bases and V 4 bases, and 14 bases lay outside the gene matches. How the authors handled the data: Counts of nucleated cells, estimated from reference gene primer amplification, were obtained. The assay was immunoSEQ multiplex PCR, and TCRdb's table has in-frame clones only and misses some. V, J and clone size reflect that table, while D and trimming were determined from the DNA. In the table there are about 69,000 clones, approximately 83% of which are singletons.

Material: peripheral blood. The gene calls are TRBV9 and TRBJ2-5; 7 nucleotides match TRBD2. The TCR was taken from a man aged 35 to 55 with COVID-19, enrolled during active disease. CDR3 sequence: CASSILGGDYGQETQYF. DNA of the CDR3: TGTGCCAGCAGCATCCTTGGAGGGGACTATGGACAAGAGACCCAGTACTTC.